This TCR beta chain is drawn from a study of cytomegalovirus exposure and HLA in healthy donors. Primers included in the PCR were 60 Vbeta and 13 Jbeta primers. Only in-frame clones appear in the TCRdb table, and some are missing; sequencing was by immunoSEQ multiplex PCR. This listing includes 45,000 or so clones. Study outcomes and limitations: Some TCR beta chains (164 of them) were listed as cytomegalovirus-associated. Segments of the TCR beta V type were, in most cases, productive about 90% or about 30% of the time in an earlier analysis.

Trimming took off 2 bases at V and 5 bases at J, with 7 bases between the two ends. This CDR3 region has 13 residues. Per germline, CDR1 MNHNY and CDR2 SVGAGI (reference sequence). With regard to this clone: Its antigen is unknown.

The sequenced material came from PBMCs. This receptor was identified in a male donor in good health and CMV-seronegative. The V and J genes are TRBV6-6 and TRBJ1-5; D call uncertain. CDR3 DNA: TGTGCCAGCAGTTACAGCGGTTATCAGCCCCAGCATTTT. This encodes CASSYSGYQPQHF.